The clone carrying this T cell receptor (beta chain) has at least ten counts. Antigen unknown. For the second PCR, which ran for about 6 to 11 cycles, a sample-barcoded 5' primer and a J-beta primer mix were used. TCRdb called the 5' RACE reads again in MiXCR, with one record for every CDR3 protein. The sample includes some 1.5 million distinct CDR3 sequences, 25% to 30% of them seen just once. The data belong to a study of blood T cells in healthy people across ages. Whole-study findings and limits: Among T cells, TCR beta diversity per million cells dropped roughly linearly as age rose.

Trimming removed 2 bases from V and 5 bases from J, with 14 bases in between. CDR3 length equals 15 residues. CDR1 and CDR2 from the germline V gene are MNHNY and SVGAGI (reference sequence). The individuals who served as donors were healthy Caucasians living in Russia, aged roughly 6 to 90. The specimen was blood. This chain joins TRBV6-6 and TRBJ2-3, with D maybe TRBD2 (6 bases). This TCR came from a woman in her 30s in good health. CDR3 DNA: TGTGCCAGCAGTTACAGACTAGTGAGTGGAGATACGCAGTATTTT. Amino acids: CASSYRLVSGDTQYF.